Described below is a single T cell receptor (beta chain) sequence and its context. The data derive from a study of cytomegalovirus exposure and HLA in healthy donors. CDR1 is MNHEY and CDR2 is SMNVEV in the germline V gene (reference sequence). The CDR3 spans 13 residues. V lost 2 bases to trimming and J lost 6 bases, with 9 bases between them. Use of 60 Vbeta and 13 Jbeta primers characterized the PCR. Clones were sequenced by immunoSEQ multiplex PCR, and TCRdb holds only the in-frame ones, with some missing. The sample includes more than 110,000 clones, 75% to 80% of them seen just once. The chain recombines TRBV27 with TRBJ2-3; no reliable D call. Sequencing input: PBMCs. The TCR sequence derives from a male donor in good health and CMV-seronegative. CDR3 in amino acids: CASSLAHRDTQYF. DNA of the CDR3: TGTGCCAGCAGTTTAGCACACCGCGATACGCAGTATTTT.